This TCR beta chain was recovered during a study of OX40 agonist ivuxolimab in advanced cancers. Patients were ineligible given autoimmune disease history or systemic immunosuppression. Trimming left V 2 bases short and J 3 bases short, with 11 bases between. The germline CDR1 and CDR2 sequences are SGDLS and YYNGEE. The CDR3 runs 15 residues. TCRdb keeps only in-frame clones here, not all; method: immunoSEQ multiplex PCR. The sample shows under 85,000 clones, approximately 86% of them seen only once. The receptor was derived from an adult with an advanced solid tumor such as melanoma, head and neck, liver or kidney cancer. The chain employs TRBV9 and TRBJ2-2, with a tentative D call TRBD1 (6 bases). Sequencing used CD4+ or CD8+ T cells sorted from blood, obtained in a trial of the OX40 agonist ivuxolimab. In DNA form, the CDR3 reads TGTGCCAGCAGCGTTGAACAGGGCTACACCGGGGAGCTGTTTTTT. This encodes CASSVEQGYTGELFF.